The 20 T cell receptor beta chains below come from one sample, sequenced in a study of blood T cell repertoires in COVID-19. Libraries were prepared by immunoSEQ multiplex PCR; TCRdb keeps only in-frame clonotypes and omits some of them. The sample consists of fewer than 75,000 clones, 89% of them appearing once. The specimen was peripheral blood. Receptors originate from a man of 80 years or more with acute or convalescent COVID-19.

Points on this clone: Other DNA sequences from this sample encode an identical CDR3 as well. The chain has TRBV3-1 (or the pseudogene TRBV3-2) and TRBJ2-7; no firm D call. V shed 1 base and J shed 0 bases, with 10 bases lying between them. The length of the CDR3 is 15 residues. Germline V gene data show CDR1 as LGHDT and CDR2 as YNNKEL (reference sequence). CDR3 DNA sequence: TGTGCCAGCAGCCAAGTAGGCGGCAACTCCTACGAGCAGTACTTC. Encoded protein: CASSQVGGNSYEQYF.

The rearrangement joins TRBV18 to TRBJ1-2; 7 bases map to TRBD1. In germline, CDR1 is KGHSH, CDR2 LQKENI. This CDR3 has 14 amino acids. The V and J ends lost 3 bases and 3 bases, in that order; junction bases with no gene match: 4. CDR3 sequence: CASSPKGADYGYTF. CDR3 coding DNA: TGTGCCAGCTCACCTAAGGGGGCGGACTATGGCTACACCTTC.

V gene TRBV7-9 combines with J gene TRBJ2-5; TRBD1 aligns across 7 bases. The CDR3 consists of 15 residues. Germline lookup yields CDR1 SEHNR and CDR2 FQNEAQ (reference sequence). With 1 base clipped from V and 7 bases from J, the junction kept 9 bases outside the gene matches. This CDR3 is CASSLGSGGTPTQYF. CDR3 nucleotides: TGTGCCAGCAGCTTAGGTTCAGGGGGTACGCCGACCCAGTACTTC. The full variable domain, its missing parts supplied by reference TRBV7-9 and TRBJ2-5, is DTGVSQNPRHKITKRGQNVTFRCDPISEHNRLYWYRQTLGQGPEFLTYFQNEAQLEKSRLLSDRFSAERPKGSFSTLEIQRTEQGDSAMYLCASSLGSGGTPTQYFGPGTRLLVL.

V and J are TRBV9 and TRBJ2-2; tentatively, D is TRBD2 (6 bases). From germline, CDR1 is SGDLS and CDR2 YYNGEE. The CDR3 runs to 15 residues. Between the trimmed V and J ends, which lost 4 bases and 4 bases, there was a span of 14 bases. The CDR3 bases are TGTGCCAGCAGCCCCCGACGGAGGGGCACCGGGGAGCTGTTTTTT. Translation: CASSPRRRGTGELFF.

The chain couples TRBV7-9 to TRBJ1-2, with 9 bases matching TRBD1. The CDR3 spans 15 residues. Germline V gives CDR1 SEHNR, CDR2 FQNEAQ (reference sequence). Losses at the gene ends were 5 bases for V and 2 bases for J; bases not matched to a gene: 6. CDR3 residues: CASSLWDRENYGYTF. CDR3 DNA sequence: TGTGCCAGCAGCCTATGGGACAGGGAGAACTATGGCTACACCTTC.

Comment on this clone: An end of the junction does not agree with germline; a read error may underlie this. The gene calls are TRBV6-1 and TRBJ2-1, with 12 bases fitting TRBD2. CDR3 length: 12 residues. Germline lookup yields CDR1 MNHNS and CDR2 SASEGT. The CDR3 protein is CASSGTSGNRVF. CDR3 DNA: TGTGCCAGCAGTGGGACTAGCGGGAACAGGGTCTTC.

This clone was seen once. This chain connects TRBV6-1 to TRBJ1-2; 10 positions match TRBD1. CDR1 is MNHNS and CDR2 is SASEGT in the germline V gene. With 2 bases clipped from V and 2 bases from J, the junction kept 2 bases outside the gene matches. This CDR3 spans 15 amino acids. The CDR3 sequence: CASSERTGGNYGYTF. The CDR3 DNA follows: TGTGCCAGCAGTGAACGGACAGGGGGAAACTATGGCTACACCTTC.

V gene TRBV18 combines with J gene TRBJ1-3; TRBD1 is a possible D gene (6 bases). V dropped 0 bases and J dropped 9 bases, with 15 bases sitting between them. The germline V gene encodes CDR1 KGHSH and CDR2 LQKENI. This CDR3 spans 15 amino acids. The CDR3 DNA is TGTGCCAGCTCACCACCTACAGGGTCGGGAGGCACCATATATTTT. This gives the protein CASSPPTGSGGTIYF. Drawing the rest from reference TRBV18 and TRBJ1-3, the complete variable domain is NAGVMQNPRHLVRRRGQEARLRCSPMKGHSHVYWYRQLPEEGLKFMVYLQKENIIDESGMPKERFSAEFPKEGPSILRIQQVVRGDSAAYFCASSPPTGSGGTIYFGEGSWLTVV.

V is TRBV5-1 and J is TRBJ1-2; 10 bases match TRBD1. The junction had 4 bases not matched to a gene; V was cut back by 2 bases and J by 3 bases. Per the germline V gene, CDR1 is SGHRS and CDR2 is YFSETQ. The CDR3 spans 15 residues. The CDR3 loop reads CASSLTGTGDYGYTF. CDR3 coding DNA: TGCGCCAGCAGCTTAACCGGGACAGGGGACTATGGCTACACCTTC. The complete variable domain, with remaining parts taken from reference TRBV5-1 and TRBJ1-2, reads KAGVTQTPRYLIKTRGQQVTLSCSPISGHRSVSWYQQTPGQGLQFLFEYFSETQRNKGNFPGRFSGRQFSNSRSEMNVSTLELGDSALYLCASSLTGTGDYGYTFGSGTRLTVV.

With regard to this clone: At one boundary the junction diverges from the germline segment, which might be a read error. Different DNA sequences within this sample yield the same CDR3. The CDR3 DNA sequence: TGCGCCAGCAGTACTGCCGGGACAGGGCGAGAGACCCAGTACTTC. Its protein product is CASSTAGTGRETQYF. The J gene is TRBJ2-5, the V gene TRBV27; 9 bases align to TRBD1. CDR1 and CDR2 from the germline V gene are MNHEY and SMNVEV (reference sequence). The CDR3 consists of 15 residues.

This clone was recorded once. CDR3 in amino acids: CASSLAGLAGLNEQFF. DNA of the CDR3: TGCGCCAGCAGCTTGGCGGGACTAGCGGGACTGAATGAGCAGTTCTTC. This chain connects TRBV5-1 to TRBJ2-1; 13 bases map to TRBD2. CDR3 length: 16 residues. Germline V gene data show CDR1 as SGHRS and CDR2 as YFSETQ. V gave up 0 bases and J gave up 7 bases; unmatched junction bases: 4. The full variable domain, in which reference TRBV5-1 and TRBJ2-1 provide the parts outside the CDR3, is KAGVTQTPRYLIKTRGQQVTLSCSPISGHRSVSWYQQTPGQGLQFLFEYFSETQRNKGNFPGRFSGRQFSNSRSEMNVSTLELGDSALYLCASSLAGLAGLNEQFFGPGTRLTVL.

The J gene is TRBJ2-3, the V gene TRBV2; 12 nucleotides match TRBD2. V dropped 2 bases and J dropped 4; count of bases not matched to a gene: 7. CDR1 is SNHLY and CDR2 is FYNNEI in the germline V gene. CDR3 length: 17 residues. The CDR3 sequence: CASSERTSGNGADTQYF. CDR3 nucleotides: TGTGCCAGCAGTGAAAGGACTAGCGGGAATGGGGCAGATACGCAGTATTTT.

This clone was counted once. The V call is TRBV5-1, the J call TRBJ2-3; tentative D call: TRBD1 (5 bases). Trimming cost V 0 bases and J 0 bases, with 14 bases left between them. Germline CDR1 SGHRS, CDR2 YFSETQ. This CDR3 has 17 amino acids. CDR3 nucleotides: TGCGCCAGCAGCTTGGAAGGGGCGTACCTAAGCACAGATACGCAGTATTTT. This translates into CASSLEGAYLSTDTQYF.

Only a few counts were recorded for this clone. The rearrangement joins TRBV25-1 to TRBJ1-1; 8 bases align to TRBD1. V dropped 3 bases and J dropped 4; count of bases not matched to a gene: 16. Germline V gives CDR1 MGHDK, CDR2 SYGVNS. The CDR3 is 18 amino acids. The CDR3 DNA is TGTGCCAGCAGTGAGTGGGCGGACAGGGAAAAGTCGTGCACTGAAGCTTTCTTT. Its translation: CASSEWADREKSCTEAFF.

This chain connects TRBV2 to TRBJ1-2, with TRBD1 matching 7 bases. Germline assignment: CDR1 SNHLY and CDR2 FYNNEI. The V gene end was trimmed by 8 bases and the J gene end by 1 base; junction bases not matched to a gene: 1. This CDR3 contains 12 residues. The DNA of the CDR3 is TGTGCCAGCCGGGACAGTAACTATGGCTACACCTTC. Protein: CASRDSNYGYTF. The complete variable domain, with remaining parts taken from reference TRBV2 and TRBJ1-2, reads EPEVTQTPSHQVTQMGQEVILRCVPISNHLYFYWYRQILGQKVEFLVSFYNNEISEKSEIFDDQFSVERPDGSNFTLKIRSTKLEDSAMYFCASRDSNYGYTFGSGTRLTVV.

This rearrangement joins TRBV29-1 to TRBJ2-3; 10 bases map to TRBD1. The ends lost 6 bases at V and 3 bases at J; junction bases unmatched: 3. The germline CDR1 and CDR2 sequences are SQVTM and ANQGSEA. This CDR3 has 13 amino acids. CDR3 sequence reads: CSVPGQGTDTQYF. Here the CDR3 DNA reads TGCAGCGTGCCGGGACAGGGGACAGATACGCAGTATTTT.

V usage is TRBV6-6 and J usage is TRBJ1-5, with D unclear. V gave up 0 bases and J gave up 7 bases, with 7 bases separating them. The length of the CDR3 is 13 residues. CDR1 and CDR2 from the germline V gene are MNHNY and SVGAGI (reference sequence). CDR3 amino acids: CASSYSAGQPQHF. The CDR3 nucleotides are TGTGCCAGCAGTTACTCGGCGGGCCAGCCCCAGCATTTT.

This chain links TRBV6-5 with TRBJ1-1, with a tentative D call TRBD1 (6 bases). The CDR3 is made up of 15 amino acids. From germline, CDR1 is MNHEY and CDR2 SVGAGI. The germline V and J ends were trimmed by 1 base and 3 bases, with 12 bases remaining between them. CDR3 amino acids: CASSYLGGQYTEAFF. CDR3 sequence (DNA): TGTGCCAGCAGTTACTTGGGGGGGCAGTACACTGAAGCTTTCTTT.

J is TRBJ2-1 and V is TRBV5-4, with 14 bases fitting TRBD2. V lost 2 bases to trimming and J lost 8 bases; unmatched junction nucleotides: 3. The CDR3 totals 15 residues. Germline-derived CDR1 and CDR2 are SGHNT and YYREEE (reference sequence). The CDR3 DNA follows: TGTGCCAGCAGCTTCAGACTAGCGGGAGGGGATGAGCAGTTCTTC. Amino acid sequence: CASSFRLAGGDEQFF.

The chain links TRBV24-1 to TRBJ2-7; TRBD1 aligns across 8 bases. J was trimmed by 5 bases and V by 3 bases; bases with no gene match: 11. This CDR3 has 16 amino acids. Germline lookup yields CDR1 KGHDR and CDR2 SFDVKD. The CDR3 spells CATSDPNPGQENEQYF. The CDR3 bases are TGTGCCACCAGTGATCCCAATCCGGGACAGGAGAACGAGCAGTACTTC.